This T cell receptor beta chain stems from a study of blood T cell repertoires in COVID-19. Background on the study: Sample material is recorded as cDNA or gDNA derived from T cells, B-cell-depleted T cells, or PBMCs.

This clone was observed a few times. Germline V gene data show CDR1 as LNHDA and CDR2 as SQIVND (reference sequence). Trimming left V 5 bases short and J 6 bases short, with 14 bases between. The CDR3 is made up of 14 amino acids. Enrollment of patients from Seattle took place during active infection, with longitudinal follow-up. Produced via immunoSEQ multiplex PCR; TCRdb's table is partial and in-frame only. The sample has over 450,000 clones, 80% to 90% seen once. The sample taken for sequencing was peripheral blood. This TCR derives from a man younger than 35 with COVID-19, enrolled during active disease. The V call is TRBV19, the J call TRBJ2-1; D perhaps matches TRBD1 (5 bases). The CDR3 reads CASSFQGWRNEQFF. In DNA form, the CDR3 reads TGTGCCAGTAGTTTTCAGGGTTGGCGCAATGAGCAGTTCTTC.